The clone carrying this T cell receptor (beta chain) appeared a few times. Its antigen remains unidentified. The record originates from a study of response to subunit inactivated influenza vaccine. Study results and limitations: Only a handful of new T cells, the authors suggested, are recruited with each seasonal influenza vaccination.

Via MiXCR, TCRdb re-called the RT-PCR reads, giving one row per CDR3 protein. The table records about 780,000 distinct CDR3 sequences, under 20% of them present only once. From germline, CDR1 is MGHDK and CDR2 SYGVNS. The CDR3 consists of 13 residues. The J segment lost 8 bases and the V segment lost 3 bases, leaving 4 bases of the junction unmatched. V usage is TRBV25-1 and J usage is TRBJ2-1; the match to TRBD1 covers 7 bases. The receptor was derived from a man over 45 who received an inactivated influenza vaccine. The sample in question was PBMCs from blood, obtained approximately 5 days after vaccination. The CDR3 DNA follows: TGTGCCAGCAGTGATTACAGGGGCGATGAGCAGTTCTTC. This translates into CASSDYRGDEQFF.